Following are 28 T cell receptor beta chains from one sample sequenced in a study of blood T cell repertoires in COVID-19. The repertoire was sequenced with immunoSEQ multiplex PCR; TCRdb's copy has only in-frame clones and lacks some. The table shows under 200,000 clones, with around 82% occurring only once. Input material: PBMCs or T cells enriched from blood (not recorded which). These receptor sequences come from a woman aged 60-75 years with acute COVID-19.

The genes are TRBV19 and TRBJ2-3, with 9 positions matching TRBD1. CDR1 is LNHDA and CDR2 is SQIVND in the germline V gene (reference sequence). This CDR3 comprises 14 residues. V shed 2 bases and J 6 bases; nucleotides not matched to a gene: 3. CDR3 loop: CASSIPGQGDTQYF. The CDR3 DNA is TGTGCCAGTAGTATACCGGGACAGGGTGATACGCAGTATTTT.

This clone showed up just once. In DNA, the CDR3 is TGCGCCAGCAGCTTGGGCCGGACAGGGGGCGTCACCGGGGAGCTGTTTTTT. This encodes CASSLGRTGGVTGELFF. V gene TRBV5-1 combines with J gene TRBJ2-2, with 11 bases matching TRBD1. This CDR3 is 17 amino acids long. Germline V gene sequence: CDR1 SGHRS, CDR2 YFSETQ. V gave up 0 bases and J gave up 4 bases; unmatched junction bases: 5.

V gene TRBV19 combines with J gene TRBJ1-2; 12 bases are shared with TRBD1. Per the germline V gene, CDR1 is LNHDA and CDR2 is SQIVND (reference sequence). This CDR3 is built from 15 residues. Trimming took 7 bases from V and 7 from J; bases not matched to a gene: 10. The CDR3 spells CASTSGRDRGPGYTF. The CDR3 region has the DNA TGTGCCAGTACCTCCGGAAGGGACAGGGGGCCTGGCTACACCTTC.

The gene calls are TRBV3-1 (or the pseudogene TRBV3-2) and TRBJ2-2; D ambiguous. The germline V gene has CDR1 LGHDT and CDR2 YNNKEL (reference sequence). CDR3 length: 17 amino acids. V was cut by 4 bases and J by 0 bases, with 15 bases left in between. CDR3 DNA: TGTGCCAGCAGCCCCGTTTTTACAGCCTCGAACACCGGGGAGCTGTTTTTT. It is translated as CASSPVFTASNTGELFF.

This chain uses TRBV3-1 (or the pseudogene TRBV3-2) with TRBJ2-2, with unresolved D. The CDR3 is 12 residues long. The V gene's germline CDR1 is LGHDT and CDR2 YNNKEL (reference sequence). Trimming left V 2 bases short and J 9 bases short, with 7 bases between. The CDR3 sequence: CASSQRRWELFF. CDR3 nucleotides: TGTGCCAGCAGCCAAAGGCGGTGGGAGCTGTTTTTT.

This clone showed up just a few times. This chain uses TRBV19 with TRBJ2-1, with TRBD2 matching over 14 bases. Per the germline V gene, CDR1 is LNHDA and CDR2 is SQIVND (reference sequence). V shed 5 bases and J 5 bases; nucleotides not matched to a gene: 20. CDR3 length equals 21 residues. CDR3 in amino acids: CASSSRALFGLAGGLNNEQFF. The CDR3 DNA reads as TGTGCCAGTAGTTCTCGGGCCTTATTTGGACTAGCGGGAGGCCTTAACAATGAGCAGTTCTTC.

This clone has only one observation. This chain joins TRBV5-4 and TRBJ2-3, with 13 bases that match TRBD2. V lost 2 bases, J lost 3 bases, and 9 bases stayed unmatched. This CDR3 is built from 18 residues. Germline V lookup: CDR1 SGHNT, CDR2 YYREEE (reference sequence). CDR3 DNA sequence: TGTGCCAGCAGCTTAAAAGGGACTAGCGGGATATTGACAGATACGCAGTATTTT. It is translated as CASSLKGTSGILTDTQYF.

The rearrangement uses TRBV5-5 and TRBJ2-7; weak D call: TRBD1 (5 bases). This CDR3 region has 15 residues. V gave up 4 bases and J gave up 2 bases, with 16 bases separating them. Per germline, CDR1 SGHKS and CDR2 YYEKEE (reference sequence). CDR3 sequence reads: CASSLLDTSTYEQYF. The CDR3 DNA follows: TGTGCCAGCAGCCTCCTGGACACGTCTACCTACGAGCAGTACTTC. Supplemented by reference TRBV5-5 and TRBJ2-7, the full variable domain reads DAGVTQSPTHLIKTRGQQVTLRCSPISGHKSVSWYQQVLGQGPQFIFQYYEKEERGRGNFPDRFSARQFPNYSSELNVNALLLGDSALYLCASSLLDTSTYEQYFGPGTRLTVT.

CDR3 bases: TGTGCCAGCATCCTAATAGCGGGGTTCACAGATACGCAGTATTTT. Translated, it gives CASILIAGFTDTQYF. The V gene is TRBV7-2, the J gene TRBJ2-3; the match to TRBD2 covers 8 bases. J was trimmed by 2 bases and V by 7 bases; bases with no gene match: 8. In germline, CDR1 is SGHTA, CDR2 FQGNSA. There are 15 residues in the CDR3.

V gene TRBV6-6 combines with J gene TRBJ2-3, with D perhaps TRBD1 (5 bases). The CDR3 covers 13 residues. V was cut by 4 bases and J by 6 bases, with 11 bases left in between. Germline V gives CDR1 MNHNY, CDR2 SVGAGI (reference sequence). The CDR3 DNA is TGTGCCAGCAGTTGGCAGGGTTACGATACGCAGTATTTT. Encoded protein: CASSWQGYDTQYF.

This clone was seen once. The chain links TRBV7-2 to TRBJ1-5, with 11 nucleotides matching TRBD1. Trimming took 1 base from V and 5 from J; bases not matched to a gene: 1. The CDR3 extends over 15 amino acids. Germline V gene lookup returns CDR1 SGHTA and CDR2 FQGNSA. The CDR3 DNA sequence: TGTGCCAGCAGCTTAGGGACAGGGGGCCATCAGCCCCAGCATTTT. It yields the protein CASSLGTGGHQPQHF.

The chain is built from TRBV18 and TRBJ2-1, with 7 bases matching TRBD1. There are 14 residues in the CDR3. Losses at the gene ends were 3 bases for V and 3 bases for J; bases not matched to a gene: 2. Looked up from germline, CDR1 is KGHSH and CDR2 is LQKENI. CDR3 sequence (DNA): TGTGCCAGCTCACCGCGGACAGGCTACAATGAGCAGTTCTTC. Protein product: CASSPRTGYNEQFF.

The chain combines TRBV5-6 with TRBJ1-2, with D perhaps TRBD1 (5 bases). CDR1 and CDR2 from the germline V gene are SGHDT and YYEEEE. The CDR3 is 14 residues long. Trimming shortened V by 1 base and J by 3 bases, and 10 bases separated the two germline ends. The CDR3 region is CASSLRQFHYGYTF. CDR3 DNA sequence: TGTGCCAGCAGCTTGAGACAGTTTCACTATGGCTACACCTTC.

The V and J genes are TRBV7-6 and TRBJ1-1; unclear D gene. This CDR3 comprises 13 residues. V lost 5 bases to trimming and J lost 0 bases, with 7 bases between them. Germline-derived CDR1 and CDR2 are SGHVS and FNYEAQ. CDR3 loop: CASSTDMNTEAFF. CDR3 in DNA: TGTGCCAGCAGCACAGACATGAACACTGAAGCTTTCTTT.

In this sample, this clone turned up a few times. The chain has TRBV16 and TRBJ1-2, with D perhaps TRBD1 (6 bases). CDR3 length equals 16 residues. V dropped 4 bases and J dropped 2 bases, with 17 bases sitting between them. CDR1 and CDR2 (germline): KGHSY, FQNENV. CDR3 nucleotides: TGTGCCAGCAGCCTCTTAAGGACAGACTCAAACTATGGCTACACCTTC. Protein: CASSLLRTDSNYGYTF.

This clone turned up a few times. The chain recombines TRBV6-2 or TRBV6-3 with TRBJ1-6; tentative D call: TRBD1 (5 bases). This CDR3 contains 12 residues. CDR1 is MNHEY and CDR2 is SVGEGT in the germline V gene. V was clipped by 0 bases and J by 17 bases, with 11 bases between them. This chain's CDR3 is CASSYSRQGVHF. The DNA for the CDR3 is TGTGCCAGCAGTTACTCAAGGCAGGGCGTCCACTTT.

V is TRBV6-5 and J is TRBJ1-6; TRBD1 matches 9 bases. Germline loops: CDR1 MNHEY, CDR2 SVGAGI. The V and J ends lost 2 bases and 8 bases, in that order; junction bases with no gene match: 1. This CDR3 region has 14 residues. CDR3 bases: TGTGCCAGCAGTTACCGGACAGGGGATTCACCCCTCCACTTT. Translation gives CASSYRTGDSPLHF.

The chain carries TRBV6-1 and TRBJ1-6, with D tentatively TRBD1 (5 bases). The CDR3 runs to 16 residues. Germline V gene data show CDR1 as MNHNS and CDR2 as SASEGT. V was cut by 4 bases and J by 7 bases, with 17 bases left in between. CDR3 sequence: CASSAVGGRVNSPLHF. The CDR3 nucleotides read TGTGCCAGCAGTGCGGTGGGCGGCAGGGTAAATTCACCCCTCCACTTT.

This clone was recorded at least ten times. The chain joins TRBV6-5 to TRBJ1-1; no reliable D call. The germline V gene encodes CDR1 MNHEY and CDR2 SVGAGI. V gave up 2 bases and J gave up 6 bases, with 10 bases separating them. This CDR3 comprises 13 residues. In nucleotides, the CDR3 is TGTGCCAGCAGTTACGGAGGGTACCCTGAAGCTTTCTTT. The encoded protein is CASSYGGYPEAFF.

The genes are TRBV6-6 and TRBJ1-2, with 8 bases lining up with TRBD1. The germline V gene encodes CDR1 MNHNY and CDR2 SVGAGI (reference sequence). The V and J ends lost 6 bases and 6 bases, in that order; junction bases with no gene match: 3. This CDR3 region has 12 residues. CDR3 region: CASRDREHGYTF. CDR3 nucleotides: TGTGCCAGCAGGGACAGGGAGCATGGCTACACCTTC.

The chain uses TRBV21-1 and TRBJ2-7; TRBD1, the table's D call, was not compared with the DNA. TRBV21-1 is designated a pseudogene. The CDR3 has 15 residues. The CDR3 region is CASSPDRSSGYEQYV. The CDR3, as DNA: TGTGCCAGCAGCCCCGACAGGTCCTCCGGGTACGAGCAGTACGTC.

The rearrangement links TRBV24-1 to TRBJ1-4; TRBD1 aligns across 9 bases. The CDR3 covers 15 residues. J lost 7 bases, V lost 4 bases, and 6 bases had no gene match. CDR1 is KGHDR, CDR2 SFDVKD, per germline. The CDR3 region is CATSDYGTGPEKLFF. As DNA, the CDR3 is TGTGCCACCAGTGACTACGGGACAGGGCCTGAAAAACTGTTTTTT.

The chain combines TRBV24-1 with TRBJ2-1; D call uncertain. Germline assignment: CDR1 KGHDR and CDR2 SFDVKD. There are 14 residues in the CDR3. Between the trimmed V and J ends, which lost 5 bases and 8 bases, there was a span of 15 bases. The CDR3: CATSALGTLHEQFF. CDR3 nucleotides: TGTGCCACCAGTGCCCTAGGCACGTTACATGAGCAGTTCTTC.

This clone was counted once. This rearrangement joins TRBV18 to TRBJ1-1; unclear D gene. The CDR3 is 13 residues long. V lost 5 bases to trimming and J lost 1 base, with 8 bases between them. Looked up from germline, CDR1 is KGHSH and CDR2 is LQKENI. CDR3 DNA sequence: TGTGCCAGCTCAGGAGACCAGAACACTGAAGCTTTCTTT. This gives the protein CASSGDQNTEAFF.

This chain uses TRBV11-3 with TRBJ2-7, with TRBD2 matching 11 bases. Trimming removed 4 bases from V and 2 bases from J; junction bases left unmatched: 7. This CDR3 contains 16 residues. CDR1 is SGHNT and CDR2 is YENEEA in the germline V gene. The CDR3, as DNA: TGTGCCAGCAGCTCTCTAGCGGGAGGTCCCCCCTACGAGCAGTACTTC. Translated: CASSSLAGGPPYEQYF.

The V call is TRBV2, the J call TRBJ1-2, with TRBD1 identical over 8 bases. Trimming took 7 bases from V and 4 from J; bases not matched to a gene: 11. There are 15 residues in the CDR3. CDR1 is SNHLY and CDR2 is FYNNEI in the germline V gene. The CDR3, as DNA: TGTGCCAGCAAGGAGACAGGGGCCCTCTTCTATGGCTACACCTTC. Translated: CASKETGALFYGYTF.

This sequence joins TRBV18 and TRBJ1-5, with D hard to call. Trimming took off 3 bases at V and 4 bases at J, with 13 bases between the two ends. The CDR3 consists of 15 residues. The germline V gene has CDR1 KGHSH and CDR2 LQKENI. CDR3 residues: CASSPQRSGNQPQHF. CDR3 DNA sequence: TGTGCCAGCTCACCTCAGAGGAGCGGAAATCAGCCCCAGCATTTT.

The gene calls are TRBV29-1 and TRBJ1-1; the match to TRBD1 covers 8 bases. This CDR3 is 11 amino acids long. J gave up 11 bases and V 6 bases, and 8 bases lay outside the gene matches. Per the germline V gene, CDR1 is SQVTM and CDR2 is ANQGSEA. CDR3 protein: CSVITGGLAFF. DNA for the CDR3: TGCAGCGTAATAACAGGGGGTCTGGCTTTCTTT.